The rows below give T cell receptor beta chains drawn from one sample of a study of T cells expressing NK-cell markers. TCRdb re-called the 5' RACE reads, yielding one record per CDR3 amino acid sequence without DNA. This listing includes about 300,000 distinct CDR3 sequences. Sequencing was carried out using blood T cells: a sorted CD56 or NKG2C T cell subset, CD4+ or CD8+ T cells, or bulk PBMC T cells (not recorded which). These receptors were collected from a woman aged 18-70 years in good health. Each CDR3 is given with its conserved first and last residue.

CDR3 length: 15; V gene: TRBV10-2; J gene: TRBJ2-3; CDR3 protein: CASSVSGGRTDTQYF
CDR3 length: 15; V gene: TRBV5-6; J gene: TRBJ2-2; CDR3 protein: CASRHGTANTGELFF
CDR3 length: 15; V gene: TRBV7-2; J gene: TRBJ2-1; CDR3 protein: CASSPPGLVYNEQFF
CDR3 length: 15; V gene: TRBV3-1; J gene: TRBJ2-1; CDR3 protein: CASSPEGLTLNEQFF
CDR3 length: 14; V gene: TRBV6-1; J gene: TRBJ2-2; CDR3 protein: CASSVQGRTGELFF
CDR3 length: 13; V gene: TRBV18; J gene: TRBJ1-1; CDR3 protein: CASSGSVGTEAFF
CDR3 length: 15; V gene: TRBV5-1; J gene: TRBJ2-3; CDR3 protein: CASSSIAGGDITQYF
CDR3 length: 14; V gene: TRBV5-8; J gene: TRBJ2-4; CDR3 protein: CASSLGQGKNIQYF
CDR3 length: 11; V gene: TRBV6-2/TRBV6-3; J gene: TRBJ1-2; CDR3 protein: CASSYAGLYTF
CDR3 length: 14; V gene: TRBV10-2; J gene: TRBJ2-2; CDR3 protein: CASSGQGRSGELFF
CDR3 length: 15; V gene: TRBV20-1; J gene: TRBJ1-4; CDR3 protein: CSARDRAGSNEKLFF
CDR3 length: 16; V gene: TRBV7-2; J gene: TRBJ2-1; CDR3 protein: CASSLRTGAAPGEQFF
CDR3 length: 13; V gene: TRBV7-2; J gene: TRBJ2-7; CDR3 protein: CASSLTLSNEQYF
CDR3 length: 13; V gene: TRBV7-3; J gene: TRBJ2-1; CDR3 protein: CASSLSSYNEQFF
CDR3 length: 14; V gene: TRBV7-2; J gene: TRBJ1-1; CDR3 protein: CASSLEGLGTEAFF
CDR3 length: 14; V gene: TRBV20-1; J gene: TRBJ2-6; CDR3 protein: CSARSVPGANVLTF
CDR3 length: 12; V gene: TRBV29-1; J gene: TRBJ2-6; CDR3 protein: CSVASGANVLTF
CDR3 length: 17; V gene: TRBV7-8; J gene: TRBJ2-7; CDR3 protein: CASSLVPTSRGTYEQYF
CDR3 length: 14; V gene: TRBV7-2; J gene: TRBJ2-3; CDR3 protein: CASSLEPVIDTQYF
CDR3 length: 16; V gene: TRBV5-1; J gene: TRBJ1-4; CDR3 protein: CASSLAGDLSGEKLFF
CDR3 length: 13; V gene: TRBV28; J gene: TRBJ1-1; CDR3 protein: CASSPTGWDEAFF
CDR3 length: 14; V gene: TRBV24-1; J gene: TRBJ1-2; CDR3 protein: CATSDLGANYGYTF
CDR3 length: 15; V gene: TRBV6-2/TRBV6-3; J gene: TRBJ1-2; CDR3 protein: CASVSGAPLGYGYTF
CDR3 length: 14; V gene: TRBV7-2; J gene: TRBJ2-3; CDR3 protein: CASSKEGGLDTQYF
CDR3 length: 18; V gene: TRBV4-2; J gene: TRBJ2-3; CDR3 protein: CASSQDWGNPGGTDTQYF
CDR3 length: 16; V gene: TRBV6-2/TRBV6-3; J gene: TRBJ1-5; CDR3 protein: CASSYGGTGAGQPQHF
CDR3 length: 14; V gene: TRBV12-3/TRBV12-4; J gene: TRBJ2-2; CDR3 protein: CASGQGQLTGELFF
CDR3 length: 15; V gene: TRBV20-1; J gene: TRBJ2-7; CDR3 protein: CSASSPGELSYEQYF